Shown below are 5 T cell receptor beta chains from a single sample sequenced in a study of T cells after yellow fever vaccination. Each CDR3 protein gets one entry after TCRdb re-called the 5' RACE reads with MiXCR. The table has 99,000 or so distinct CDR3 sequences, about 5.8% seen once. The sample was CD8+ T cells sorted from PBMCs, taken 10 days after the yellow fever booster vaccination. All receptors derive from a man younger than 35 who received the YFV17D yellow fever vaccine.

The chain employs TRBV5-4 and TRBJ1-2; no clear D gene. From germline, CDR1 is SGHNT and CDR2 YYREEE (reference sequence). The CDR3 is 14 amino acids. Trimming pared 3 bases from V and 3 bases from J, leaving 12 bases between. The CDR3, as DNA: TGTGCCAGCAGCTCGGCGGGCGGATACTATGGCTACACCTTC. Its translation is CASSSAGGYYGYTF.

This clonotype occurred many times. This rearrangement joins TRBV7-9 to TRBJ2-1; D gene ambiguous. Trimming removed 1 base at V and 9 bases at J, with 4 bases between. Germline CDR1 reads SEHNR; CDR2 reads FQNEAQ (reference sequence). This CDR3 is built from 11 residues. CDR3 coding DNA: TGTGCCAGCAGCTTAGGTGCTGAGCAGTTCTTC. Translation gives CASSLGAEQFF. The full variable domain, its missing parts supplied by reference TRBV7-9 and TRBJ2-1, is DTGVSQNPRHKITKRGQNVTFRCDPISEHNRLYWYRQTLGQGPEFLTYFQNEAQLEKSRLLSDRFSAERPKGSFSTLEIQRTEQGDSAMYLCASSLGAEQFFGPGTRLTVL.

The sample holds a few counts of this clonotype. The chain combines TRBV7-9 with TRBJ2-7; D may be TRBD1 (6 bases). The germline V gene has CDR1 SEHNR and CDR2 FQNEAQ (reference sequence). The CDR3 covers 12 residues. This chain's CDR3 is CASSLPGHPFHV. The CDR3 nucleotides read TGTGCCAGCAGCCTACCGGGACACCCTTTCCACGTC.

This clonotype turned up a few times. The chain uses TRBV4-1 and TRBJ2-7; 8 bases align to TRBD1. The CDR3 totals 15 residues. Germline CDR1 MGHRA, CDR2 YSYEKL. Germline trimming cut 3 bases from V and 5 bases from J; bases unmatched to any gene: 9. The CDR3 here is CASSHPGQGLDEQYV. The CDR3 nucleotides are TGCGCCAGCAGCCACCCTGGACAGGGTCTGGACGAGCAGTACGTC.

The genes are TRBV9 and TRBJ2-1; D might be TRBD2 (7 bases). Trimming took 0 bases from V and 8 from J, leaving 9 bases between them. This CDR3 region has 13 residues. The germline gives CDR1 SGDLS, CDR2 YYNGEE. The CDR3 DNA follows: TGTGCCAGCAGCGTAGGGGGGGGCGATGAGCAGTTCTTC. Translated, it gives CASSVGGGDEQFF. Full variable domain (outside the CDR3, taken from reference TRBV9 and TRBJ2-1): DSGVTQTPKHLITATGQRVTLRCSPRSGDLSVYWYQQSLDQGLQFLIQYYNGEERAKGNILERFSAQQFPDLHSELNLSSLELGDSALYFCASSVGGGDEQFFGPGTRLTVL.